The T cell receptor beta chain described here comes from a study of patients and donors after allogeneic stem cell transplantation. CDR3 length equals 14 residues. Germline V gene sequence: CDR1 SGHTA, CDR2 FQGTGA. The germline V and J ends were trimmed by 0 bases and 3 bases, with 7 bases remaining between them. TCRdb called the RT-PCR reads again in MiXCR, with one record for every CDR3 protein. The sample contains about 74,000 distinct CDR3 sequences, around 27% of which appear only once. V and J are TRBV7-3 and TRBJ2-3; unclear D gene. The sample comprised blood, either unsorted or a sorted T cell fraction (not recorded which). This TCR came from a human donor who was either an allogeneic HSCT recipient or a stem cell or donor lymphocyte infusion donor (not recorded which). It is not recorded whose cells these are; they may come from a transplant donor. The CDR3, as DNA: TGTGCCAGCAGCTTAACCGCAGGAACAGATACGCAGTATTTT. Amino acids: CASSLTAGTDTQYF.